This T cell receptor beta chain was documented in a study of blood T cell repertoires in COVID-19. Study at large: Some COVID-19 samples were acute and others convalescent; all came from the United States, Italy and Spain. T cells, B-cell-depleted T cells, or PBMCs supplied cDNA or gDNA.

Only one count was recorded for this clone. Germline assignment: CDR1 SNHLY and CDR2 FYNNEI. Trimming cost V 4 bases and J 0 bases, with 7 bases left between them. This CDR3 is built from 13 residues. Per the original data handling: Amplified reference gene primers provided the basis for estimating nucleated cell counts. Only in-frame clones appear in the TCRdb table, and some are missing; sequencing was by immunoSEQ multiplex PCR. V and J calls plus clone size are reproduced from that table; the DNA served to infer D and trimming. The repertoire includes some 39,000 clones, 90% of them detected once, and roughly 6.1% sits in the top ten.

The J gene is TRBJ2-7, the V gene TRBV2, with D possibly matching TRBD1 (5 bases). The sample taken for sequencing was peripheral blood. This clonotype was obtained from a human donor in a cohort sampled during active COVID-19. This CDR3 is CASSAGHSYEQYF. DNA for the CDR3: TGTGCCAGCAGTGCCGGACACTCCTACGAGCAGTACTTC.